This T cell receptor (beta chain) was sequenced in a study of blood T cell repertoires in COVID-19. Study-level information: Donors in the United States, Italy and Spain gave samples during acute or convalescent COVID-19. Sample material is recorded as cDNA or gDNA derived from T cells, B-cell-depleted T cells, or PBMCs.

The V end was cut by 9 bases, the J end by 8 bases, with 26 bases between. The CDR3 is 16 amino acids. Germline lookup yields CDR1 ENHRY and CDR2 SYGVKD. In the original workflow: Amplification of reference gene primers was used by the study to estimate nucleated cell counts. The table came from immunoSEQ multiplex PCR; TCRdb's copy has only in-frame clones and leaves some out. Clone size and V and J calls were adopted from that table, with D and trimming inferred from the DNA. The profile shows 250,000 to 350,000 clones, 70% to 90% of them singletons. The receptor comes from a woman aged 30 to 39 who had recovered from COVID-19. The sample was peripheral blood. The chain uses TRBV10-3 and TRBJ2-1; possible D gene TRBD2, 6 bases. The CDR3 coding sequence is TGTGCCATTATGTCCGGGCGGGGCTCCGGTCCTCATGAGCAGTTCTTC. As protein: CAIMSGRGSGPHEQFF.